This T cell receptor beta chain was obtained from a study of blood T cell repertoires in COVID-19. As for the study in general: Both acute and convalescent COVID-19 samples were obtained from the United States, Italy and Spain. Sample material is recorded as cDNA or gDNA derived from T cells, B-cell-depleted T cells, or PBMCs.

The CDR3 extends over 12 amino acids. Per the germline V gene, CDR1 is MNHNY and CDR2 is SVGAGI (reference sequence). V lost 5 bases, J lost 14 bases, and 13 bases lay in between. Original processing methods: Amplification of reference gene primers was used by the study to estimate nucleated cell counts. The repertoire was sequenced with immunoSEQ multiplex PCR; TCRdb's copy has only in-frame clones and lacks some. The V and J calls and clone size are taken from that table; D and trimming were inferred from the DNA. The table has around 41,000 clones, approximately 86% seen once. The sample was peripheral blood. V usage is TRBV6-6 and J usage is TRBJ1-6; D is perhaps TRBD1 (6 bases). This TCR was sampled from a woman aged 80 or older with active COVID-19. CDR3 loop: CASSNLRGSLHF. The CDR3 nucleotides are TGTGCCAGCAGTAACCTCAGGGGATCCCTCCACTTT.